This T cell receptor beta chain was observed in a study of blood T cell repertoires in COVID-19. Looking at the study overall: Material from acute and convalescent COVID-19 was sourced from the United States, Italy and Spain. PBMCs, B-cell-depleted T cells, or T cells were the source of the cDNA or gDNA that made up the material.

Living in roughly 25 US areas, the participants were between about 18 and 90 years of age. Within the 2 weeks before study entry, each person in the exposed group met a COVID-19 case. Produced via immunoSEQ multiplex PCR; TCRdb's table is partial and in-frame only. This table has 150,000 to 200,000 clones, roughly 84% appearing once. Germline trimming cut 5 bases from V and 4 bases from J; bases unmatched to any gene: 8. Germline loops: CDR1 SGHAT, CDR2 FQNNGV. The CDR3 is made up of 16 amino acids. The sequencing input was PBMCs or T cells enriched from blood (not recorded which). This sequence joins TRBV11-2 and TRBJ1-1, with 12 nucleotides matching TRBD1. The source is a woman between 25 and 40 years old who had been exposed to COVID-19. The CDR3 DNA sequence: TGTGCCAGCAGCGACCGGGACAGGGGGCCGGCCACTGAAGCTTTCTTT. It specifies CASSDRDRGPATEAFF.